This T cell receptor (beta chain) came from a study of metastatic and nonmetastatic thyroid tumors. This clone was seen more than once but under ten times. Original analysis: Building a distant-metastasis classifier for papillary thyroid cancer drew on CDR3 differences across clinicopathological groups. TCRdb reanalyzed the PCR reads with MiXCR. The V and J calls and clone size are TCRdb's, not the authors'. The sample lists about 16,000 clones, less than 30% occurring once. The CDR3 sequence is 13 residues long. Trimming removed 6 bases from V and 4 bases from J, with 16 bases in between. Germline V gene data show CDR1 as SQVTM and CDR2 as ANQGSEA. Patients were all untreated before their thyroid surgery.

The receptor was derived from a male donor with papillary thyroid cancer or a benign thyroid nodule (not recorded which). Some clones in this sample may be carry-over from other donors' samples. The rearrangement uses TRBV29-1 and TRBJ2-7; D uncertain. The specimen was tumor tissue. CDR3 sequence (DNA): TGCAGCGTGAGACAATCGGGCGAATACGAGCAGTACTTC. Amino acids: CSVRQSGEYEQYF.